These 21 T cell receptor beta chains came from one sample sequenced in a study of regulatory T cells in long-lasting Graves disease. Stated time point: newly diagnosed GD, antithyroid drugs for less than 3 months. Researchers made the TCR library from RNA that was extracted from PBMCs. Relying on iRepertoire HTBI primers and Arm-PCR of CDR3 regions, the team built TCR beta libraries. Each CDR3 protein is one row after TCRdb ran MiXCR on the multiplex PCR reads. Among under 800,000 distinct CDR3 sequences, 16% were seen once, and the ten largest hold under 20%. This sample also appeared in a second study, on T cells in Graves' hyperthyroidism and ophthalmopathy.

Sample: peripheral blood mononuclear cells (PBMCs), taken at new diagnosis, from a patient treated with antithyroid drugs. The source is a woman aged 25 to 39 with Graves disease.

This clonotype was observed many times. The chain is built from TRBV28 and TRBJ2-4, with TRBD2 as a possible D gene (5 bases). The CDR3 covers 16 residues. V lost 4 bases and J 1 base, leaving 14 bases between the germline ends. Germline CDR1 and CDR2: MDHEN and SYDVKM. CDR3 protein: CASSSPSGLAKNIQYF. CDR3 nucleotides: TGTGCCAGCAGTTCCCCGAGCGGACTCGCCAAAAACATTCAGTACTTC.

V is TRBV7-3 and J is TRBJ2-3; D uncertain. Trimming cost V 0 bases and J 0 bases, with 7 bases left between them. Per the germline V gene, CDR1 is SGHTA and CDR2 is FQGTGA. This CDR3 spans 15 amino acids. The CDR3 nucleotides read TGTGCCAGCAGCTTAACCCCCCTCAGCACAGATACGCAGTATTTT. Protein sequence: CASSLTPLSTDTQYF.

The chain combines TRBV2 with TRBJ2-7, with 12 bases matching TRBD2. Germline values: CDR1 SNHLY, CDR2 FYNNEI. The V and J ends lost 4 bases and 3 bases, in that order; junction bases with no gene match: 7. This CDR3 has 16 residues. The CDR3, as DNA: TGTGCCAGCAGTGTGACTAGCGGGGGAGAGCTCTACGAGCAGTACTTC. It yields the protein CASSVTSGGELYEQYF.

This clonotype has ten or more counts. This chain joins TRBV7-9 and TRBJ2-5; a weak D match, TRBD1 (5 bases). Germline V gene data show CDR1 as SEHNR and CDR2 as FQNEAQ (reference sequence). The CDR3 sequence is 15 residues long. The V end lost 6 bases, the J end lost 1 base, and 15 bases lay between the germline ends. CDR3 in amino acids: CASRPLQAFQETQYF. As DNA, the CDR3 is TGTGCCAGCAGACCCCTACAGGCGTTCCAAGAGACCCAGTACTTC. The full variable domain, completed using reference TRBV7-9 and TRBJ2-5, is DTGVSQNPRHKITKRGQNVTFRCDPISEHNRLYWYRQTLGQGPEFLTYFQNEAQLEKSRLLSDRFSAERPKGSFSTLEIQRTEQGDSAMYLCASRPLQAFQETQYFGPGTRLLVL.

The chain employs TRBV19 and TRBJ1-2; the D gene is possibly TRBD1 (5 bases). The germline CDR1 and CDR2 sequences are LNHDA and SQIVND (reference sequence). V lost 4 bases, J lost 0 bases, and 15 bases lay in between. This CDR3 has 16 amino acids. The chain's CDR3 is CASSRDDGKANYGYTF. CDR3 coding DNA: TGTGCCAGTAGTAGGGACGACGGTAAAGCTAACTATGGCTACACCTTC.

This clonotype was recorded at least ten times. J is TRBJ1-1 and V is TRBV3-1, with unresolved D. V was cut by 3 bases and J by 5 bases, with 4 bases left in between. Germline V lookup: CDR1 LGHDT, CDR2 YNNKEL (reference sequence). The CDR3 loop spans 11 amino acids. This CDR3 is CASSHGTEAFF. The CDR3 DNA is TGTGCCAGCAGCCATGGGACTGAAGCTTTCTTT.

The V gene is TRBV7-3, the J gene TRBJ1-1; no definite D call. In germline, CDR1 is SGHTA, CDR2 FQGTGA. The CDR3 is 17 amino acids. Trimming cost V 1 base and J 2 bases, with 17 bases left between them. The CDR3 nucleotides are TGTGCCAGCAGCTTAAAGCCCGTCCGCGGGCTCAACACTGAAGCTTTCTTT. Amino acid sequence: CASSLKPVRGLNTEAFF.

This clonotype has ten or more counts. J is TRBJ2-7 and V is TRBV6-1; no firm D call. CDR1 MNHNS and CDR2 SASEGT come from the germline V gene. The CDR3 is 15 residues long. Trimming shortened V by 5 bases and J by 3 bases, and 17 bases separated the two germline ends. CDR3 sequence (DNA): TGTGCCAGCAGTACCAGACACATCGGGTTCTACGAGCAGTACTTC. Translating gives CASSTRHIGFYEQYF.

This clonotype turned up a few times. The V and J genes are TRBV20-1 and TRBJ2-3; a possible D gene is TRBD2 (6 bases). The CDR3 runs 12 residues. Germline loops: CDR1 DFQATT, CDR2 SNEGSKA (reference sequence). Trimming removed 6 bases from V and 4 bases from J, with 11 bases in between. In nucleotides, the CDR3 is TGCAGTGCCCGACTAGTTTCAGATACGCAGTATTTT. It specifies CSARLVSDTQYF.

The J gene is TRBJ1-5, the V gene TRBV6-5; D ambiguous. The CDR3 runs to 17 residues. Trimming removed 2 bases from V and 1 base from J, with 15 bases in between. Germline V gene sequence: CDR1 MNHEY, CDR2 SVGAGI. CDR3 protein: CASSYGVATVSNQPQHF. CDR3 DNA: TGTGCCAGCAGTTACGGGGTTGCGACTGTCAGCAATCAGCCCCAGCATTTT.

Comment on this clonotype: This may stem from a read error, because a much larger clone lies one nucleotide away. The chain joins TRBV28 to TRBJ2-7; D is unresolved. V lost 2 bases and J lost 7, with 21 bases in between. Germline CDR1 reads MDHEN; CDR2 reads SYDVKM. The CDR3 sequence is 16 residues long. The CDR3 region has the DNA TGTGCCAGCAGTTTACTAAGACGGACCCTTGCCGGGGAGCAGTACTTC. Encoded protein: CASSLLRRTLAGEQYF.

This clonotype appeared many times. The chain carries TRBV6-1 and TRBJ1-4; D unclear. The V end lost 8 bases, the J end lost 6 bases, and 13 bases lay between the germline ends. The CDR3 is 13 amino acids. From germline, CDR1 is MNHNS and CDR2 SASEGT. CDR3 amino acids: CASRSGMDEKLFF. The CDR3 DNA reads TGTGCCAGCCGGTCCGGGATGGATGAAAAACTGTTTTTT.

This clonotype was detected a few times. The chain carries TRBV19 and TRBJ1-3, with 7 bases fitting TRBD1. Per the germline V gene, CDR1 is LNHDA and CDR2 is SQIVND (reference sequence). This CDR3 has 14 residues. Trimming removed 10 bases from V and 0 bases from J; junction bases left unmatched: 6. The CDR3 bases are TGTGCCACGGACAGGACGAGCTCTGGAAACACCATATATTTT. It codes for CATDRTSSGNTIYF.

The rearrangement joins TRBV20-1 to TRBJ2-2; 13 bases fit TRBD2. V lost 1 base, J lost 3 bases, and 8 bases stayed unmatched. This CDR3 has 18 residues. Germline CDR1 and CDR2: DFQATT and SNEGSKA (reference sequence). This CDR3 is CSARGWTSGSADTGELFF. DNA of the CDR3: TGCAGTGCTAGAGGCTGGACTAGCGGGAGTGCGGACACCGGGGAGCTGTTTTTT.

V usage is TRBV12-3 or TRBV12-4 and J usage is TRBJ1-2; the D is unclear. The V and J ends lost 7 bases and 6 bases respectively, with 15 bases between them. There are 13 residues in the CDR3. CDR3: CASTIQFGDGYTF. The CDR3 DNA follows: TGTGCCAGCACGATCCAATTTGGGGATGGCTACACCTTC.

There are a few counts of this clonotype. V is TRBV5-5 and J is TRBJ1-5, with 8 positions matching TRBD1. Per the germline V gene, CDR1 is SGHKS and CDR2 is YYEKEE (reference sequence). CDR3 length equals 17 residues. V shed 2 bases, J shed 5 bases, and the junction held 12 bases outside the gene matches. The CDR3 DNA is TGTGCCAGCAGCTTATCATTATGGGGGACAGGCGATCAGCCCCAGCATTTT. Amino acid sequence: CASSLSLWGTGDQPQHF.

To note about this clonotype: It is likely a read error: a sequence one base away is far more abundant. The J gene is TRBJ2-3, the V gene TRBV19; D is uncertain. Per germline, CDR1 LNHDA and CDR2 SQIVND (reference sequence). The CDR3 is 13 amino acids. CDR3 sequence: CASSVDLGSEALF. As DNA, the CDR3 is TGTGCCAGTAGTGTAGACCTCGGGTCTGAAGCTCTCTTT.

This clonotype appeared a few times. This likely comes from a read error, as the CDR3 has no conserved phenylalanine or tryptophan at its end. The chain is built from TRBV28 and TRBJ1-1; TRBD1 is a possible D gene (5 bases). Trimming stripped 4 bases from V and 11 bases from J, with 14 bases between. The CDR3 has 12 residues. Germline-derived CDR1 and CDR2 are MDHEN and SYDVKM. The CDR3 region is CASSSVGTGAFL. CDR3 coding DNA: TGTGCCAGCAGTTCGGTGGGGACCGGGGCTTTCCTC.

This clonotype was counted many times. V and J are TRBV12-3 or TRBV12-4 and TRBJ2-1, with TRBD2 identical over 9 bases. The CDR3 is made up of 17 amino acids. Trimming cost V 0 bases and J 10 bases; bases outside gene matches: 13. Written as DNA, the CDR3 is TGTGCCAGCAGTTTAGCGTTCGCGGGAGGGCGGGCAAGGGAGCAGTTCTTC. As protein: CASSLAFAGGRAREQFF.

This clonotype was counted ten times or more. This chain joins TRBV19 and TRBJ1-1, with 7 bases aligning to TRBD1. V gave up 10 bases and J gave up 4 bases; unmatched junction bases: 12. CDR1 is LNHDA and CDR2 is SQIVND in the germline V gene (reference sequence). CDR3 size: 14 residues. The CDR3 region has the DNA TGTGCCACCCCGACCTCGACAGGGAGCACTGAAGCTTTCTTT. Translating it yields CATPTSTGSTEAFF.

This clonotype was observed at least ten times. The J gene is TRBJ2-1, the V gene TRBV29-1; no reliable D call. V lost 2 bases to trimming and J lost 1 base, with 12 bases between them. CDR3 length equals 15 residues. Germline-derived CDR1 and CDR2 are SQVTM and ANQGSEA. The chain's CDR3 is CSVEPSAYSYNEQFF. CDR3 nucleotide sequence: TGCAGCGTTGAACCCAGCGCTTATTCCTACAATGAGCAGTTCTTC.